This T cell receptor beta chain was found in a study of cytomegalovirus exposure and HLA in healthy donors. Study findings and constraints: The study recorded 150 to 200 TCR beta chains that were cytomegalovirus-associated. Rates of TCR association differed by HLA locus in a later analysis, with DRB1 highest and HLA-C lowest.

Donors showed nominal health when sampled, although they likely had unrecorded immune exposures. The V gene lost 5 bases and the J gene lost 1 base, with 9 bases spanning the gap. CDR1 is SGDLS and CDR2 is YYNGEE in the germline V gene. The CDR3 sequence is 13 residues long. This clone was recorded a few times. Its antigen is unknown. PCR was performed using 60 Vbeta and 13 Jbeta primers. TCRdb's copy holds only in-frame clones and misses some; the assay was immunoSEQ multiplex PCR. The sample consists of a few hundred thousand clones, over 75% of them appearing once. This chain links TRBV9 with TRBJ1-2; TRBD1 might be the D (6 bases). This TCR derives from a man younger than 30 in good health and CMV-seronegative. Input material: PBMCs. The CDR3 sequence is CASRRGINYGYTF. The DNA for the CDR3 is TGTGCCAGCAGGAGGGGGATTAACTATGGCTACACCTTC.